This paragraph reports one T cell receptor beta chain. Molecular barcoded adaptors covering alpha/delta and beta/gamma chains were used on approximately 440 ng RNA. TCRdb re-called the reads through MiXCR, storing one row per CDR3 protein. Among tens of thousands of distinct CDR3 sequences listed, nearly 20% were seen once. The data were taken from a study of read filtering for tumor transcriptome and immune sequencing. The wider study: Revised staging placed roughly eight patients in R-ISS I, roughly 16 in II, roughly 7 in III.

V was cut by 5 bases and J by 8 bases, with 12 bases left in between. This CDR3 region has 13 residues. Germline V gene data show CDR1 as SGHTA and CDR2 as FQGTGA. The sequence came from a donor aged 40 or over with multiple myeloma. The chain is built from TRBV7-3 and TRBJ2-2; possible D gene TRBD2, 6 bases. Sequencing was done on a sample of a population of CD138-negative cells sorted from bone marrow. The CDR3 sequence: CASSISSVGELFF. The CDR3 DNA is TGTGCCAGCAGCATCTCTAGCGTTGGGGAGCTGTTTTTT.